Given below is one T cell receptor (beta chain) in context. The trim removed 3 bases at V and 7 bases at J, leaving 7 bases unmatched. The CDR3 runs to 14 residues. Germline lookup yields CDR1 GTSNPN and CDR2 SVGIG (reference sequence). This sample is part of a study of blood T cell repertoires in COVID-19. Study background: There were acute and convalescent COVID-19 samples, and they came from the United States, Italy and Spain. T cells, B-cell-depleted T cells, or PBMCs provided the cDNA or gDNA that served as material.

Authors' data handling: Using reference gene primer amplification, nucleated cell counts were estimated. Clones were read by immunoSEQ multiplex PCR, and TCRdb kept only the in-frame ones, dropping some. V, J and clone size reflect that table, while D and trimming were determined from the DNA. Of 250,000 to 400,000 clones detected, 88% appear once; the ten largest clones hold roughly 1.7%. Enrolment of Seattle patients took place during active infection, and they were followed longitudinally. V usage is TRBV30 and J usage is TRBJ2-7; 12 nucleotides match TRBD1. The specimen sequenced was peripheral blood. This clonotype was sampled from a woman under 40 with COVID-19, enrolled during active disease. CDR3 in DNA: TGTGCCTGGAGGTTGGGACAGGGGGCTGGTGAGCAGTACTTC. Protein product: CAWRLGQGAGEQYF.